This TCR beta chain comes out of a study of T-cell memory formation after mild COVID-19. UMIs and sample barcodes were carried by the TCR alpha and TCR beta cDNA libraries that 5'RACE produced using constant-segment primers. TCRdb re-derived calls from the 5' RACE reads in MiXCR, one entry per CDR3 protein. The sample includes 560,000 or so distinct CDR3 sequences, 15% to 20% seen only once; the top ten take just over 8%. Sequences were obtained from PBMCs or a T cell subset sorted from them (not recorded which). The sequence derives from an adult woman who had mild COVID-19 (a few samples of this study predate the infection). Cell type and time point are not known.

The CDR3: CASSWDRTHEQYF. The DNA for the CDR3 is TGCGCCAGCAGCTGGGACAGGACCCACGAGCAGTACTTC. The chain employs TRBV5-1 and TRBJ2-7; TRBD1 matches at 8 bases. The CDR3 covers 13 residues. J was trimmed by 5 bases and V by 3 bases; bases with no gene match: 4. CDR1 and CDR2 from the germline V gene are SGHRS and YFSETQ.